This TCR beta chain comes out of a study of early stage breast cancer tumors. Tumor samples used roughly 18-55 mg of diced tissue. Repertoires were generated with immunoSEQ multiplex PCR, while TCRdb's copy carries only in-frame clones and drops some. The table includes about 5,000 clones, 64% detected once. The sequence came from a person aged 50 to 59 with breast cancer. The sample taken for sequencing was breast tumor tissue.

This chain's CDR3 is CASTFTRNQPQHF. Written as DNA, the CDR3 is TGTGCCAGTACTTTCACCCGCAATCAGCCCCAGCATTTT. The chain links TRBV19 to TRBJ1-5; no definite D call. This CDR3 spans 13 amino acids. CDR1 is LNHDA and CDR2 is SQIVND in the germline V gene (reference sequence). Trimming removed 7 bases from V and 2 bases from J, with 9 bases in between.